This T cell receptor beta chain was identified during a study of Graves' ophthalmopathy and Graves' hyperthyroidism (dated by TCRdb to 2017 to 2018). As for the study more broadly: Peripheral blood samples were taken at the time of initial diagnosis, before any treatment was given. To explore V-J signatures that distinguish ophthalmopathy from hyperthyroidism, a discovery set of about a hundred patients was enrolled, made up of under 50 with ophthalmopathy and 55 to 65 with stable hyperthyroidism. In more than five hyperthyroidism patients, T-cell repertoires of thyroid tissue and blood were compared. To tell Graves' ophthalmopathy apart from Graves' hyperthyroidism, and to predict which patients would progress to ophthalmopathy, the study relied on TCR beta repertoire signatures. In total, 135 blood samples were TCR-sequenced: roughly 45 ophthalmopathy, approximately 75 hyperthyroidism and roughly 17 hyperthyroidism-to-ophthalmopathy patients. Following sampling, methimazole starting at 30 mg daily was administered to hyperthyroidism patients, and high-dose intravenous methylprednisolone was administered to ophthalmopathy patients. For independent validation, a separate cohort was made up of 18 to 20 hyperthyroidism patients plus 17 patients who later progressed from hyperthyroidism to ophthalmopathy. Broader findings and caveats from the paper: The 13-signature model separated ophthalmopathy from stable hyperthyroidism with roughly 89% sensitivity and around 84% specificity in cross-validation, and 80%/75% in the test set. In validation, the model predicted ophthalmopathy progression with about 70% sensitivity and roughly 72% specificity; approximately 12 predicted patients were CT-confirmed with GO in a median of 6.5 months. No statistical method was used to predetermine the sample size, and group allocation was not hidden from the investigators. Among expanded thyroid clonotypes with frequency above 0.001, most also showed up in blood, which suggests that blood repertoires may reflect the thyroid immune response.

Reading from cysteine to phenylalanine, the CDR3 counts 13 amino acids. Kept here is only the CDR3 DNA, which spans 39 bases and is read in frame from base 1. Cut back by 5 bases and 4 bases, the V and J ends lie 12 bases apart. The germline V gene (reference sequence) sets CDR1 to GTSNPN and CDR2 to SVGIG. For repertoire sequencing, TCR beta CDR3 regions were amplified from RNA transcripts. A first-round RT-PCR used HTBI primers with the Qiagen OneStep RT-PCR kit, followed by a second-round multiplex PCR, size selection and purification. The libraries underwent paired-end sequencing with 100 bp reads on an Illumina HiSeq2000. On the authors' methods: SOAPnuke was used for read processing, and reads with adapters, uncalled bases, a mean Phred below 15, or no exact constant-primer or identifier match were discarded. High-quality paired reads were merged with COPE v1.2.5. Each unique nucleotide sequence was treated as a clonotype, and MiTCR v1.1 was used to align the clonotypes to the IMGT TRB V, D and J references. The analysis was limited to V-J combinations with a frequency above 0.0001, which together covered 99.2% of repertoires. A TCR clonal expansion and chaos score per V-J combination was defined as the ratio of F50 clonal expansion to chaos observed in the TCRdist matrix. Features were reduced by Welch's t-statistics and random forest to 10 to 15 V-J combinations, which fed a naive Bayes classifier. Thyroid-blood repertoire similarity was quantified with the Morisita-Horn index. The public reads were reanalyzed by TCRdb: fastp trimming at Q25, MiXCR alignment, in-frame beta chains only. One record per CDR3 amino acid sequence lists the most common genes and DNA. These V and J calls originate from TCRdb's pipeline instead of the authors' own analysis. For this sample there are some 370,000 distinct CDR3 sequences; about a sixth appear just once. The ten largest clones take up approximately 2.4% of the sample.

Stable hyperthyroidism was defined as no progression to ophthalmopathy within 18 months of follow-up. The hyperthyroidism patients were 18 to 65 years old and newly diagnosed, with a disease duration of less than 2 months. Patients were excluded if they had other autoimmune diseases, uncontrolled infections, pregnancy or lactation. Diagnosis was based on clinical symptoms, serum thyroxine, TRAb, thyroid ultrasound and orbital computed tomography. Ficoll-Paque density gradient centrifugation was used to isolate PBMCs from about 10 ml of fresh peripheral blood. Trizol reagent was used to extract the total RNA, and its quality was then checked on an Agilent 2100 Bioanalyzer. At least ten counts were recorded for this clonotype. Its antigen target is currently unknown. Base qualities are not provided; no much larger clone lies one nucleotide away.

Recombination connected TRBV30 to TRBJ1-3; no confident D gene assignment can be made. The clonotype originates from an adult woman with stable Graves' hyperthyroidism. The specimen sequenced was peripheral blood. The CDR3 amino acid sequence is: CAWDSGSGNTIYF. The DNA is TGTGCCTGGGATAGCGGTTCCGGAAACACCATATATTTT.